This TCR beta chain appears in the sequencing data of a study of T cell changes during pregnancy in multiple sclerosis. Clones were sequenced by immunoSEQ multiplex PCR, and TCRdb holds only the in-frame ones, with some missing. The repertoire includes roughly 100,000 clones, 75% to 95% of them detected once, and 2.5% to 4% sits in the top ten. V dropped 4 bases and J dropped 2; count of bases not matched to a gene: 12. The CDR3 runs 17 residues. Germline V CDR1 and CDR2: SGHRS, YFSETQ. The sequence came from a female donor with multiple sclerosis, enrolled in a pregnancy study. The sample was peripheral blood, taken in the second trimester of pregnancy. The rearrangement uses TRBV5-1 and TRBJ2-1; TRBD1 aligns across 7 bases. CDR3 DNA: TGCGCCAGCAGCGACTCCCACAGGGGTCAAGCCTACAATGAGCAGTTCTTC. Its protein is CASSDSHRGQAYNEQFF.